These 14 T cell receptor beta chains were all obtained from the same sample, sequenced in a study of T cells in tuberculosis. Measured with immunoSEQ multiplex PCR; TCRdb has only the in-frame clones, and not every one. In the table there are 20,000 to 25,000 clones, around 94% of which are singletons. Sequenced input: PBMCs. These receptor sequences come from a donor aged 5-35 years with latent tuberculosis or without tuberculosis infection. Some clones in this sample may be carry-over from other donors' samples.

J is TRBJ2-1 and V is TRBV19; possibly TRBD1 for D (6 bases). CDR1 LNHDA and CDR2 SQIVND come from the germline V gene (reference sequence). Trimming took off 6 bases at V and 7 bases at J, with 10 bases between the two ends. This CDR3 is built from 12 residues. CDR3 in DNA: TGTGCCAGTAGCAGGGGTGGGAATGAGCAGTTCTTC. This sequence encodes CASSRGGNEQFF.

V and J are TRBV6-1 and TRBJ2-2; 7 bases are shared with TRBD1. This CDR3 region has 14 residues. The germline V gene has CDR1 MNHNS and CDR2 SASEGT. Trimming cost V 5 bases and J 6 bases; bases outside gene matches: 6. The CDR3 protein is CASSLQGTAGELFF. The CDR3 bases are TGTGCCAGCAGTCTACAGGGGACGGCCGGGGAGCTGTTTTTT.

The chain uses TRBV6-5 and TRBJ2-1, with TRBD2 identical over 10 bases. V shed 2 bases and J 4 bases; nucleotides not matched to a gene: 5. From germline, CDR1 is MNHEY and CDR2 SVGAGI. The CDR3 extends over 16 amino acids. The DNA of the CDR3 is TGTGCCAGCAGTTACCAACTAGCGGGACCATACAATGAGCAGTTCTTC. It encodes CASSYQLAGPYNEQFF.

The chain recombines TRBV5-1 with TRBJ1-4, with D perhaps matching TRBD1 (6 bases). The germline V and J ends were trimmed by 0 bases and 7 bases, with 16 bases remaining between them. Germline V gene data show CDR1 as SGHRS and CDR2 as YFSETQ. The length of the CDR3 is 16 residues. CDR3 in amino acids: CASSLALSRDIEKLFF. CDR3 nucleotide sequence: TGCGCCAGCAGCTTGGCCTTGTCCCGGGACATTGAAAAACTGTTTTTT. The full variable domain, with the rest looked up from reference TRBV5-1 and TRBJ1-4, is KAGVTQTPRYLIKTRGQQVTLSCSPISGHRSVSWYQQTPGQGLQFLFEYFSETQRNKGNFPGRFSGRQFSNSRSEMNVSTLELGDSALYLCASSLALSRDIEKLFFGSGTQLSVL.

The J gene is TRBJ1-1, the V gene TRBV6-1; TRBD1 is a possible D gene (5 bases). Germline values: CDR1 MNHNS, CDR2 SASEGT. V gave up 0 bases and J gave up 5 bases, with 13 bases separating them. CDR3 size: 15 residues. CDR3 region: CASSEARFRGTEAFF. CDR3 DNA: TGTGCCAGCAGTGAAGCCAGGTTTAGGGGAACTGAAGCTTTCTTT.

The genes are TRBV5-4 and TRBJ1-2; 8 nucleotides line up with TRBD1. Trimming cost V 1 base and J 2 bases; bases outside gene matches: 4. CDR3 length: 15 residues. The germline gives CDR1 SGHNT, CDR2 YYREEE (reference sequence). The CDR3 sequence: CASSLRQGLNYGYTF. DNA of the CDR3: TGTGCCAGCAGCTTGCGACAGGGGCTAAACTATGGCTACACCTTC.

The chain recombines TRBV9 with TRBJ2-3; 8 nucleotides line up with TRBD1. The CDR3 runs 15 residues. V lost 2 bases, J lost 4 bases, and 6 bases stayed unmatched. Germline V CDR1 and CDR2: SGDLS, YYNGEE. The CDR3 nucleotides are TGTGCCAGCAGCGTCGGACAGGGTAAGGCAGATACGCAGTATTTT. Protein: CASSVGQGKADTQYF. The whole variable domain, filled in from reference TRBV9 and TRBJ2-3, reads DSGVTQTPKHLITATGQRVTLRCSPRSGDLSVYWYQQSLDQGLQFLIQYYNGEERAKGNILERFSAQQFPDLHSELNLSSLELGDSALYFCASSVGQGKADTQYFGPGTRLTVL.

This chain joins TRBV2 and TRBJ1-5, with D possibly being TRBD1 (5 bases). V lost 3 bases to trimming and J lost 4 bases, with 25 bases between them. Germline-derived CDR1 and CDR2 are SNHLY and FYNNEI. CDR3 size: 19 residues. The CDR3 DNA follows: TGTGCCAGCAGTGAGGGTTATCCAGGGTACAGGCAGAGAAATCAGCCCCAGCATTTT. This encodes CASSEGYPGYRQRNQPQHF.

Remarks on this clone: The junction shows a germline mismatch at one end, possibly a read error. The V and J genes are TRBV7-9 and TRBJ2-5; D remains unclear. CDR3 length: 14 residues. Germline V gene data show CDR1 as SEHNR and CDR2 as FQNEAQ (reference sequence). The CDR3 is CASNLHGDQETQYF. In nucleotides, the CDR3 is TGTGCCAGCAACTTACACGGTGACCAAGAGACCCAGTACTTC.

This clone has only one observation. J is TRBJ1-5 and V is TRBV7-2; no clear D. The V end lost 3 bases, the J end lost 0 bases, and 15 bases lay between the germline ends. Looked up from germline, CDR1 is SGHTA and CDR2 is FQGNSA. The CDR3 sequence is 17 residues long. CDR3 residues: CASSFFGSTYSNQPQHF. The CDR3 nucleotides are TGTGCCAGCAGCTTTTTTGGATCGACTTATAGCAATCAGCCCCAGCATTTT.

CDR3 residues: CASSTRTGPSGNTIYF. The CDR3 DNA is TGTGCCAGCAGCACGAGGACAGGACCCTCTGGAAACACCATATATTTT. The rearrangement joins TRBV7-9 to TRBJ1-3; 7 bases map to TRBD1. V lost 5 bases and J lost 0; bases outside the gene matches: 7. Germline CDR1 and CDR2: SEHNR and FQNEAQ (reference sequence). The CDR3 spans 16 residues.

The V call is TRBV7-3, the J call TRBJ2-1; tentatively, D is TRBD2 (6 bases). Trimming pared 6 bases from V and 5 bases from J, leaving 17 bases between. Germline V CDR1 and CDR2: SGHTA, FQGTGA. The CDR3 has 15 residues. CDR3 DNA: TGTGCCAGCAGGGGCGCCGGGAGACGGGACAATGAGCAGTTCTTC. Protein sequence: CASRGAGRRDNEQFF.

V and J are TRBV6-5 and TRBJ1-2, with D unclear. CDR1 and CDR2 (germline): MNHEY, SVGAGI. The CDR3 runs to 13 residues. Trimming took 6 bases from V and 1 from J, leaving 9 bases between them. The CDR3: CASSESFNYGYTF. The CDR3 DNA follows: TGTGCCAGCAGCGAGTCCTTTAACTATGGCTACACCTTC.

The V call is TRBV5-1, the J call TRBJ1-3; D is perhaps TRBD1 (5 bases). The CDR3 length is 17 residues. CDR1 is SGHRS and CDR2 is YFSETQ in the germline V gene. The ends were cut back, 2 bases at V and 0 bases at J, with 15 bases in the middle. In DNA form, the CDR3 reads TGCGCCAGCAGCTTAGGCACAGGTTCAATCTCTGGAAACACCATATATTTT. It encodes CASSLGTGSISGNTIYF.